The 20 T cell receptor beta chains presented below share a single source sample, sequenced in a study of blood T cell repertoires in COVID-19. Clones were read by immunoSEQ multiplex PCR, and TCRdb kept only the in-frame ones, dropping some. The sample has about 82,000 clones; around 80% are singletons. The sequenced material came from peripheral blood. All receptors come from a woman aged 40 to 49 with active or convalescent COVID-19.

The chain carries TRBV5-1 and TRBJ1-4; D remains unclear. Trimming took off 5 bases at V and 5 bases at J, with 10 bases between the two ends. This CDR3 is 13 amino acids long. CDR1 and CDR2 (germline): SGHRS, YFSETQ. Written as DNA, the CDR3 is TGCGCCAGCAGTACAACGGAGAATGAAAAACTGTTTTTT. Translating gives CASSTTENEKLFF. The whole variable domain, filled in from reference TRBV5-1 and TRBJ1-4, reads KAGVTQTPRYLIKTRGQQVTLSCSPISGHRSVSWYQQTPGQGLQFLFEYFSETQRNKGNFPGRFSGRQFSNSRSEMNVSTLELGDSALYLCASSTTENEKLFFGSGTQLSVL.

The gene calls are TRBV28 and TRBJ2-1, with TRBD2 matching over 9 bases. The CDR3 has 15 amino acids. The V gene's germline CDR1 is MDHEN and CDR2 SYDVKM. V lost 5 bases to trimming and J lost 4 bases; unmatched junction nucleotides: 6. CDR3 loop: CASSRSGRSYNEQFF. In DNA form, the CDR3 reads TGTGCCAGCAGTAGAAGCGGGAGGTCTTACAATGAGCAGTTCTTC.

The rearrangement uses TRBV6-2 or TRBV6-3 and TRBJ2-5; TRBD2 aligns across 14 bases. Trimming cost V 6 bases and J 0 bases; bases outside gene matches: 9. The CDR3 is 18 amino acids. Germline assignment: CDR1 MNHEY and CDR2 SVGEGT. CDR3 in amino acids: CASSPGLAGGTYQETQYF. CDR3 DNA sequence: TGTGCCAGCAGCCCTGGACTAGCGGGGGGCACGTACCAAGAGACCCAGTACTTC.

The chain has TRBV7-9 and TRBJ1-1, with D unresolved. This CDR3 contains 12 residues. The V gene lost 5 bases and the J gene lost 6 bases, with 10 bases spanning the gap. Germline CDR1 and CDR2: SEHNR and FQNEAQ (reference sequence). DNA of the CDR3: TGTGCCAGCAGCCATACCCGGTCTGAAGCTTTCTTT. This encodes CASSHTRSEAFF.

V usage is TRBV28 and J usage is TRBJ2-1, with D maybe TRBD1 (6 bases). Germline V gene sequence: CDR1 MDHEN, CDR2 SYDVKM. The CDR3 has 12 residues. The ends were cut back, 6 bases at V and 12 bases at J, with 15 bases in the middle. In DNA, the CDR3 is TGTGCCAGCAGGTCAACAGGGTCCCGGCAGTTCTTC. It specifies CASRSTGSRQFF.

This chain links TRBV28 with TRBJ2-7; TRBD1 matches 9 bases. Germline assignment: CDR1 MDHEN and CDR2 SYDVKM. CDR3 length: 16 residues. Trimming took 5 bases from V and 0 from J; bases not matched to a gene: 8. CDR3: CASSPHGTGSSYEQYF. In DNA form, the CDR3 reads TGTGCCAGCAGTCCCCATGGGACAGGGAGCTCCTACGAGCAGTACTTC.

The J gene is TRBJ1-5, the V gene TRBV24-1; D gene uncertain. Germline CDR1 reads KGHDR; CDR2 reads SFDVKD. Trimming removed 9 bases at V and 0 bases at J, with 8 bases between. The CDR3 totals 13 residues. The DNA for the CDR3 is TGTGCCACCGGAGGCTATAGCAATCAGCCCCAGCATTTT. Its translation is CATGGYSNQPQHF.

This clone was observed once. The genes are TRBV9 and TRBJ2-7, with TRBD1 identical over 12 bases. J lost 9 bases, V lost 1 base, and 8 bases had no gene match. CDR1 SGDLS and CDR2 YYNGEE come from the germline V gene. This CDR3 spans 15 amino acids. The CDR3 reads CASSVTPGQGARQYF. The CDR3 bases are TGTGCCAGCAGCGTAACCCCGGGACAGGGGGCACGGCAGTACTTC. The full variable domain, with the rest looked up from reference TRBV9 and TRBJ2-7, is DSGVTQTPKHLITATGQRVTLRCSPRSGDLSVYWYQQSLDQGLQFLIQYYNGEERAKGNILERFSAQQFPDLHSELNLSSLELGDSALYFCASSVTPGQGARQYFGPGTRLTVT.

For this clone: Other nucleotide sequences in the sample specify the same CDR3. V gene TRBV5-4 combines with J gene TRBJ2-7; 9 nucleotides line up with TRBD1. CDR1 and CDR2 (germline): SGHNT, YYREEE (reference sequence). The trim removed 4 bases at V and 1 base at J, leaving 9 bases unmatched. CDR3 length equals 16 residues. This CDR3 reads CASSPFTGQGSYEQYF. CDR3 nucleotides: TGTGCCAGCAGCCCTTTTACGGGACAGGGTTCCTACGAGCAGTACTTC.

The rearrangement links TRBV27 to TRBJ2-3, with D perhaps TRBD1 (6 bases). The CDR3 loop spans 14 amino acids. CDR1 is MNHEY, CDR2 SMNVEV, per germline (reference sequence). V shed 6 bases and J shed 0 bases, with 10 bases lying between them. DNA for the CDR3: TGTGCCAGCAGGTGGACAGCTAGCACAGATACGCAGTATTTT. Its translation is CASRWTASTDTQYF.

This chain connects TRBV6-2 or TRBV6-3 to TRBJ2-7; 8 positions match TRBD1. The CDR3 has 18 residues. V was pared by 0 bases and J by 4 bases, with 14 bases of the junction left unmatched. Germline V gives CDR1 MNHEY, CDR2 SVGEGT. The CDR3: CASSYSFPGQERGYEQYF. The CDR3 coding sequence is TGTGCCAGCAGTTACTCTTTTCCGGGACAGGAGAGGGGATACGAGCAGTACTTC.

This chain uses TRBV5-1 with TRBJ1-2; tentatively, D is TRBD1 (5 bases). The CDR3 extends over 15 amino acids. The germline V gene has CDR1 SGHRS and CDR2 YFSETQ. V was shortened by 0 bases and J by 2 bases, with 11 bases between the two germline ends. For the CDR3, the DNA is TGCGCCAGCAGCTTGGCGCAGACAGAGAACTATGGCTACACCTTC. Its translation: CASSLAQTENYGYTF. Together with reference TRBV5-1 and TRBJ1-2, the CDR3 gives the full variable domain: KAGVTQTPRYLIKTRGQQVTLSCSPISGHRSVSWYQQTPGQGLQFLFEYFSETQRNKGNFPGRFSGRQFSNSRSEMNVSTLELGDSALYLCASSLAQTENYGYTFGSGTRLTVV.

Regarding this clone: The identical CDR3 is also encoded by other nucleotide sequences in the sample. The rearrangement uses TRBV3-1 (or the pseudogene TRBV3-2) and TRBJ1-2, with 7 nucleotides matching TRBD1. This CDR3 is 13 amino acids long. With 4 bases clipped from V and 5 bases from J, the junction kept 4 bases outside the gene matches. CDR1 and CDR2 from the germline V gene are LGHDT and YNNKEL (reference sequence). The CDR3 DNA sequence: TGTGCCAGCAGCCGACAGGGATCATATGGCTACACCTTC. Protein product: CASSRQGSYGYTF.

V and J are TRBV20-1 and TRBJ2-7, with D possibly matching TRBD1 (5 bases). CDR3 length: 15 amino acids. The V and J ends lost 3 bases and 0 bases respectively, with 15 bases between them. Looked up from germline, CDR1 is DFQATT and CDR2 is SNEGSKA (reference sequence). The CDR3 coding sequence is TGCAGTGCTAGTCATTTGACAGCGAGCTCCTACGAGCAGTACTTC. Protein: CSASHLTASSYEQYF.

V and J are TRBV29-1 and TRBJ2-7; D possibly corresponds to TRBD1 (6 bases). The CDR3 contains 13 residues. In germline, CDR1 is SQVTM, CDR2 ANQGSEA. V lost 6 bases and J lost 0, with 12 bases in between. The DNA of the CDR3 is TGCAGCGTCAAACGGGACACCTCCTACGAGCAGTACTTC. Encoded protein: CSVKRDTSYEQYF.

The chain employs TRBV24-1 and TRBJ2-7, with TRBD1 matching 8 bases. CDR1 KGHDR and CDR2 SFDVKD come from the germline V gene. This CDR3 is built from 16 residues. The trim removed 2 bases at V and 6 bases at J, leaving 11 bases unmatched. For the CDR3, the DNA is TGTGCCACCAGTGATTCGAGGACAGGGACCCTTAGCGAGCAGTACTTC. Protein sequence: CATSDSRTGTLSEQYF.

The chain uses TRBV11-3 and TRBJ2-3; a possible D gene is TRBD1 (5 bases). CDR1 and CDR2 (germline): SGHNT, YENEEA. Between the trimmed V and J ends, which lost 5 bases and 3 bases, there was a span of 15 bases. CDR3 size: 15 residues. CDR3: CASSAAGAGTDTQYF. CDR3 coding DNA: TGTGCCAGCAGCGCTGCTGGGGCCGGGACAGATACGCAGTATTTT.

The chain couples TRBV28 to TRBJ2-2; no reliable D call. This CDR3 is built from 13 residues. V gave up 2 bases and J gave up 6 bases, with 7 bases separating them. CDR1 is MDHEN and CDR2 is SYDVKM in the germline V gene. DNA for the CDR3: TGTGCCAGCAGTTTAATACTTTCCGGGGAGCTGTTTTTT. This sequence encodes CASSLILSGELFF.

The rearrangement links TRBV19 to TRBJ1-5; 8 positions match TRBD1. The CDR3 spans 15 residues. The ends lost 1 base at V and 7 bases at J; junction bases unmatched: 6. Germline CDR1 reads LNHDA; CDR2 reads SQIVND (reference sequence). The chain's CDR3 is CASSIVTGGGQPQHF. The DNA for the CDR3 is TGTGCCAGTAGTATAGTCACAGGGGGAGGGCAGCCCCAGCATTTT.

This chain connects TRBV6-5 to TRBJ1-2, with 8 bases matching TRBD1. CDR3 size: 13 residues. J lost 2 bases, V lost 5 bases, and 1 base had no gene match. In germline, CDR1 is MNHEY, CDR2 SVGAGI. The DNA for the CDR3 is TGTGCCAGCAGTAGGGACAGGAACTATGGCTACACCTTC. This encodes CASSRDRNYGYTF.